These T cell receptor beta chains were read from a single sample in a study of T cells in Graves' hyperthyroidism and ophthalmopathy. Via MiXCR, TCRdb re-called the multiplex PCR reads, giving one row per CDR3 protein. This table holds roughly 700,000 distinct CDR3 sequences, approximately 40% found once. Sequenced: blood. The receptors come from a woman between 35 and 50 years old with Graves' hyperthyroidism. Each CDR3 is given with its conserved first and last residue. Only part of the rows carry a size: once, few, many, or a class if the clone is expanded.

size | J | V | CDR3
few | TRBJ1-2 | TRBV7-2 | CASSFPGLGGGYTF
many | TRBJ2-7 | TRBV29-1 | CSVESDRETYEQYF
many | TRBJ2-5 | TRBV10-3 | CAISESGRETQYF
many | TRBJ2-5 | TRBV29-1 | CSVGQGSGETQYF
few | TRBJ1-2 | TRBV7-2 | CASSFPPGQHQQDGYTF
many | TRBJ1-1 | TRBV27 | CASSLSMTVNTEAFF
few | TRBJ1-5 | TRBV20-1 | CSARPLDGLLYSNQPQHF
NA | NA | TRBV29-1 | CSVIRGRGEQFF
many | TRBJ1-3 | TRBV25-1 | CASSEYGTLGNTIYF
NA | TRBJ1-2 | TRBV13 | CASSLQLVWGYTF
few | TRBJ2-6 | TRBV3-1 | CASSQEGANVLTF
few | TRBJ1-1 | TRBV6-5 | CASSLRDQTGGRTEAFF
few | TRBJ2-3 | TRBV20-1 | CSAVSGTGTDTQYF
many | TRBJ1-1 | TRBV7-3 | CASSSGQKNTEAFF
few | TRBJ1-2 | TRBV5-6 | CASSYGLGTSSYGYTF
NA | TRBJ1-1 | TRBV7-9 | CASSLGQGHNTEAFF
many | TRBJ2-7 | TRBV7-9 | CASSLARDNGEQYF
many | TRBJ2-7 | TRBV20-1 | CSARGAPQEQYF
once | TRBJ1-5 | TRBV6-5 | CASSYSRADNQPQHF
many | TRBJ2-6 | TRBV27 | CASSKGARSGANVLTF
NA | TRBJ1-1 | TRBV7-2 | CASSLRGLTEAFF
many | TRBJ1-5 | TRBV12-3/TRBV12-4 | CASSLRGGNQPQHF
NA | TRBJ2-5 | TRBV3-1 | CASSQNGDYLRDQYF
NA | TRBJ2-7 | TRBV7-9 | CASSFPVGEQYF
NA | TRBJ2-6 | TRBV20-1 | CSANIGTGANVLIF
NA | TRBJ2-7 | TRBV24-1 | CASGPLGGAGEQYF
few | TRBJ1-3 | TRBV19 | CASSRENPTGGNTIYF
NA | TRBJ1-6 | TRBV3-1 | CASSPWTGGFNSPLHF
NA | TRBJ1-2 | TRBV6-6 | CASSYHSSRYGYTF
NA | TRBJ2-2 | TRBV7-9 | CASSPLETNTGELFF
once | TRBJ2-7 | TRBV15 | CATSSLGPYEQYF
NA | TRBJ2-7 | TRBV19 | CATRTGPLGSYEQYF
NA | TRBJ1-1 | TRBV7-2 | CASSPAPSGNTEAFF
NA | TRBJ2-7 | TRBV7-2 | CASSWDRGVDEQYF